This T cell receptor beta chain originates from a study of blood T cell repertoires in COVID-19. Study at large: Whether acute or convalescent, the COVID-19 samples came from the United States, Italy and Spain.

Trimming shortened V by 5 bases and J by 3 bases, and 14 bases separated the two germline ends. The CDR3 is 16 residues long. Germline V lookup: CDR1 MDHEN, CDR2 SYDVKM. The repertoire was sequenced with immunoSEQ multiplex PCR; TCRdb's copy has only in-frame clones and lacks some. In the table there are 95,000 to 100,000 clones, around 94% of which are singletons. The chain combines TRBV28 with TRBJ1-6; D may be TRBD1 (5 bases). This receptor was obtained from a man between 45 and 60 years old with active COVID-19. Sequencing used peripheral blood. The CDR3 bases are TGTGCCAGCAGTCCCCCCAGGGTGGGCTATAATTCACCCCTCCACTTT. This codes for CASSPPRVGYNSPLHF.